Following are 23 T cell receptor beta chains from one sample sequenced in a study of cytomegalovirus exposure and HLA in healthy donors. The primer mix had 60 Vbeta and 13 Jbeta primers. Sequencing used immunoSEQ multiplex PCR; TCRdb keeps in-frame clones, though not all of them. The table records 100,000 or so clones, around 80% of them present only once. Sequences were obtained from PBMCs. The source of these receptors is a young man in good health and CMV-seropositive.

Notes on this clone: This sample includes further DNA sequences coding for the same CDR3. The chain links TRBV5-1 to TRBJ1-2; 8 bases fit TRBD1. V trimming: 0 bases; J trimming: 5 bases; junction bases outside the gene matches: 3. Germline CDR1 reads SGHRS; CDR2 reads YFSETQ. This CDR3 comprises 14 residues. The CDR3 loop reads CASSLGDRNYGYTF. The CDR3 DNA reads TGCGCCAGCAGCTTGGGGGACAGGAATTATGGCTACACCTTC.

This clone has only a few counts. The chain couples TRBV9 to TRBJ1-4; D remains unclear. Germline V gives CDR1 SGDLS, CDR2 YYNGEE. This CDR3 contains 17 residues. V was shortened by 3 bases and J by 0 bases, with 15 bases between the two germline ends. The DNA of the CDR3 is TGTGCCAGCAGCGAGGGAGGTGGCGGAGCAACTAATGAAAAACTGTTTTTT. The encoded protein is CASSEGGGGATNEKLFF.

J is TRBJ2-7 and V is TRBV7-9; 8 bases line up with TRBD1. The CDR3 consists of 13 residues. Germline loops: CDR1 SEHNR, CDR2 FQNEAQ (reference sequence). The trim removed 7 bases at V and 1 base at J, leaving 3 bases unmatched. The chain's CDR3 is CASKGTGSYEQYV. The CDR3 DNA follows: TGTGCCAGCAAGGGGACAGGTTCCTACGAGCAGTACGTC.

V and J are TRBV27 and TRBJ2-7, with D tentatively TRBD1 (5 bases). V was pared by 2 bases and J by 4 bases, with 9 bases between. The germline V gene has CDR1 MNHEY and CDR2 SMNVEV (reference sequence). The CDR3 runs 13 residues. The CDR3 loop is CASSLTTVYEQYF. CDR3 DNA: TGTGCCAGCAGTTTAACGACAGTTTACGAGCAGTACTTC.

V and J are TRBV5-1 and TRBJ2-3; weak D call: TRBD1 (6 bases). Trimming removed 3 bases at V and 2 bases at J, with 10 bases between. CDR1 SGHRS and CDR2 YFSETQ come from the germline V gene. This CDR3 spans 14 amino acids. The CDR3 nucleotides read TGCGCCAGCAGCTGGCAGGGGTTCACAGATACGCAGTATTTT. It yields the protein CASSWQGFTDTQYF.

The chain has TRBV29-1 and TRBJ1-2; D might be TRBD1 (6 bases). CDR3 length equals 14 residues. V lost 3 bases, J lost 3 bases, and 14 bases lay in between. Germline lookup yields CDR1 SQVTM and CDR2 ANQGSEA. CDR3: CSVDAGARYYGYTF. CDR3 DNA: TGCAGCGTTGACGCGGGGGCGAGGTACTATGGCTACACCTTC. Supplemented by reference TRBV29-1 and TRBJ1-2, the full variable domain reads SAVISQKPSRDICQRGTSLTIQCQVDSQVTMMFWYRQQPGQSLTLIATANQGSEATYESGFVIDKFPISRPNLTFSTLTVSNMSPEDSSIYLCSVDAGARYYGYTFGSGTRLTVV.

This chain links TRBV5-1 with TRBJ1-1, with D maybe TRBD1 (5 bases). The CDR3 totals 15 residues. V was clipped by 0 bases and J by 0 bases, with 9 bases between them. Germline V gene data show CDR1 as SGHRS and CDR2 as YFSETQ. CDR3 bases: TGCGCCAGCAGCTTGGGACAGTTTATGAACACTGAAGCTTTCTTT. Its protein product is CASSLGQFMNTEAFF.

This clone is a singleton in its sample. The chain uses TRBV29-1 and TRBJ1-1; 8 positions match TRBD1. The germline CDR1 and CDR2 sequences are SQVTM and ANQGSEA. J was trimmed by 5 bases and V by 7 bases; bases with no gene match: 6. The CDR3 is 12 residues long. CDR3 region: CSGDRFETEAFF. The CDR3 DNA is TGCAGCGGGGACAGGTTTGAGACTGAAGCTTTCTTT. Full variable domain (remainder filled in from reference TRBV29-1 and TRBJ1-1): SAVISQKPSRDICQRGTSLTIQCQVDSQVTMMFWYRQQPGQSLTLIATANQGSEATYESGFVIDKFPISRPNLTFSTLTVSNMSPEDSSIYLCSGDRFETEAFFGQGTRLTVV.

The chain recombines TRBV6-5 with TRBJ2-1, with 10 nucleotides matching TRBD1. Germline loops: CDR1 MNHEY, CDR2 SVGAGI. Trimming cost V 5 bases and J 9 bases; bases outside gene matches: 7. CDR3 length: 14 amino acids. For the CDR3, the DNA is TGTGCCAGCAGTACGACCGGGACAGGGGTTGAGCAGTTCTTC. Encoded protein: CASSTTGTGVEQFF.

This sequence joins TRBV27 and TRBJ1-5, with a weak D call TRBD1 (6 bases). The CDR3 sequence is 14 residues long. CDR1 is MNHEY, CDR2 SMNVEV, per germline (reference sequence). The germline V and J ends were trimmed by 5 bases and 6 bases, with 14 bases remaining between them. Here the CDR3 reads CASSLQGFGQPQHF. The DNA for the CDR3 is TGTGCCAGCAGTCTACAGGGATTCGGTCAGCCCCAGCATTTT.

This clone was picked up one time. The chain employs TRBV27 and TRBJ2-5, with TRBD1 matching 7 bases. CDR3 size: 15 residues. Germline values: CDR1 MNHEY, CDR2 SMNVEV (reference sequence). J gave up 2 bases and V 5 bases, and 8 bases lay outside the gene matches. CDR3 sequence: CASSPRTGRQETQYF. The CDR3 DNA reads TGTGCCAGCAGTCCCCGGACAGGTAGGCAAGAGACCCAGTACTTC.

About this clone: The junction and the germline gene differ at one end; a read error may be behind it. The CDR3 sequence is CATGLGGLAGVF. The CDR3 region has the DNA TGTGCCACCGGTCTCGGGGGACTAGCGGGAGTCTTC. The rearrangement joins TRBV19 to TRBJ2-1; 14 nucleotides line up with TRBD2. Germline values: CDR1 LNHDA, CDR2 SQIVND (reference sequence). The CDR3 is made up of 12 amino acids.

The gene calls are TRBV11-2 and TRBJ2-1, with 7 bases that match TRBD2. The CDR3 has 16 residues. Losses at the gene ends were 4 bases for V and 4 bases for J; bases not matched to a gene: 10. Germline V gene lookup returns CDR1 SGHAT and CDR2 FQNNGV. The DNA for the CDR3 is TGTGCCAGCAGCTCTAAACTCGGACTAGAATACAATGAGCAGTTCTTC. Protein: CASSSKLGLEYNEQFF.

Concerning this clone: The junction departs from the called germline gene at one end, perhaps through a read error. The sample carries other DNA sequences with the same CDR3. CDR3 nucleotide sequence: TGCAGCGTCGAAGATTACGGGACATTCGACACAGATACGCAGTATTTT. The encoded protein is CSVEDYGTFDTDTQYF. J is TRBJ2-3 and V is TRBV29-1; TRBD1 might be the D (6 bases). CDR3 length equals 16 residues. Germline CDR1 and CDR2: SQVTM and ANQGSEA.

CDR3 sequence reads: CASSEIKPGRTEAFF. Here the CDR3 DNA reads TGTGCCAGCAGCGAAATAAAACCAGGTAGGACTGAAGCTTTCTTT. V gene TRBV28 combines with J gene TRBJ1-1; D gene uncertain. Trimming stripped 6 bases from V and 5 bases from J, with 19 bases between. The V gene's germline CDR1 is MDHEN and CDR2 SYDVKM. This CDR3 region has 15 residues.

The chain couples TRBV7-9 to TRBJ1-3, with TRBD1 matching over 7 bases. Unmatched junction bases numbered 2, after V lost 1 base and J lost 2 bases. In germline, CDR1 is SEHNR, CDR2 FQNEAQ (reference sequence). This CDR3 has 15 residues. The CDR3 region is CASSLGGGTGNTIYF. The CDR3 DNA reads as TGTGCCAGCAGCTTAGGAGGGGGCACTGGAAACACCATATATTTT.

V gene TRBV6-5 combines with J gene TRBJ2-7, with 8 bases lining up with TRBD2. CDR3 length: 14 residues. The V gene's germline CDR1 is MNHEY and CDR2 SVGAGI. V trimming: 2 bases; J trimming: 7 bases; junction bases outside the gene matches: 7. CDR3 in DNA: TGTGCCAGCAGTTACCCCAGCGGGAGTTGGGAGCAGTACTTC. It yields the protein CASSYPSGSWEQYF.

The chain employs TRBV6-5 and TRBJ1-1; D not resolved. V was shortened by 5 bases and J by 6 bases, with 10 bases between the two germline ends. The CDR3 consists of 12 residues. CDR1 is MNHEY, CDR2 SVGAGI, per germline. The CDR3 loop reads CASSLMAPEAFF. The DNA of the CDR3 is TGTGCCAGCAGTCTTATGGCCCCTGAAGCTTTCTTT.

This chain uses TRBV10-3 with TRBJ2-7; TRBD1 agrees at 7 bases. The CDR3 is 17 amino acids. Germline CDR1 reads ENHRY; CDR2 reads SYGVKD. Losses at the gene ends were 3 bases for V and 0 bases for J; bases not matched to a gene: 11. The CDR3 region is CAISDPPTGMDSYEQYV. Here the CDR3 DNA reads TGTGCCATCAGTGACCCCCCGACAGGGATGGACTCCTACGAGCAGTACGTC.

The CDR3 is CASSQDPTDRYGANSLSYEQYF. The CDR3 region has the DNA TGCGCCAGCAGCCAAGATCCAACGGACAGATACGGGGCGAACTCCCTCTCCTACGAGCAGTACTTC. The chain combines TRBV4-1 with TRBJ2-7; D is possibly TRBD1 (6 bases). The length of the CDR3 is 22 residues. CDR1 is MGHRA, CDR2 YSYEKL, per germline. Trimming cost V 0 bases and J 0 bases, with 30 bases left between them.

V and J are TRBV6-6 and TRBJ1-5; the D is unclear. The CDR3 is 14 amino acids. Per the germline V gene, CDR1 is MNHNY and CDR2 is SVGAGI (reference sequence). Deletions cut 8 bases from V and 0 bases from J, with 11 bases between. CDR3: CASESLNSNQPQHF. DNA for the CDR3: TGTGCCAGCGAGTCACTCAATAGCAATCAGCCCCAGCATTTT.

This clone was observed a handful of times. The V call is TRBV6-1, the J call TRBJ1-1; a weak D match, TRBD1 (6 bases). The ends were cut back, 3 bases at V and 1 base at J, with 12 bases in the middle. The CDR3 spans 15 residues. Germline loops: CDR1 MNHNS, CDR2 SASEGT. Here the CDR3 reads CASSEADRRNTEAFF. In nucleotides, the CDR3 is TGTGCCAGCAGTGAGGCCGACAGGAGGAACACTGAAGCTTTCTTT.

The J gene is TRBJ2-1, the V gene TRBV7-2; no clear D. Trimming cost V 1 base and J 0 bases, with 7 bases left between them. The CDR3 has 15 residues. Looked up from germline, CDR1 is SGHTA and CDR2 is FQGNSA. CDR3 region: CASSLELLSYNEQFF. The CDR3 region has the DNA TGTGCCAGCAGCTTAGAACTACTCTCCTACAATGAGCAGTTCTTC.